These T cell receptor beta chains were read from a single sample in a study of vaccination and CD4 T cells after COVID-19. A single record per CDR3 protein comes from TCRdb applying MiXCR to the PCR reads. The sample lists roughly 12,000 distinct CDR3 sequences, 55% to 75% seen once, with roughly an eighth in the top ten. No antigens are known for them. What was sequenced was CD4+ T cells from blood, cultured in vitro. These receptor sequences come from a human donor who had recovered from COVID-19. CDR3s include the opening cysteine and the closing phenylalanine or tryptophan. D genes are given only for firm matches. Only part of the rows carry a size: once, few, many, or a class if the clone is expanded.

TRBV5-1	TRBD2	TRBJ2-1	.	CASSLAFTSGDNEQFF	TGCGCCAGCAGCTTGGCCTTTACTAGCGGGGACAATGAGCAGTTCTTC
TRBV10-3	.	TRBJ1-2	once	CAIFSPAYGYTF	TGTGCCATCTTCAGCCCGGCGTATGGCTACACCTTC
TRBV30	.	TRBJ2-3	few	CAWSPDSYTQYF	TGTGCCTGGAGTCCCGACAGTTATACGCAGTATTTT
TRBV20-1	.	TRBJ2-2	few	CSALEGDTGELFF	TGCAGTGCGCTGGAGGGGGACACCGGGGAGCTGTTTTTT
TRBV6-5	.	TRBJ2-1	.	CASSYDRYNEQFF	TGTGCCAGCAGTTACGATCGATACAATGAGCAGTTCTTC
TRBV6-1	TRBD2	TRBJ2-3	.	CASKIAGGDTDTQYF	TGTGCCAGCAAAATAGCGGGAGGGGACACAGATACGCAGTATTTT
TRBV6-1	.	TRBJ2-7	.	CASKSGFRGYEQYF	TGTGCCAGCAAATCGGGATTTCGGGGCTACGAGCAGTACTTC
TRBV20-1	.	TRBJ2-4	.	CSARTPPAAKNIQYF	TGCAGTGCTAGGACCCCCCCGGCGGCCAAAAACATTCAGTACTTC
TRBV20-1	.	TRBJ2-1	.	CSARDRAGFYRYNEQFF	TGCAGTGCTAGAGATCGGGCTGGGTTTTACCGTTACAATGAGCAGTTCTTC
TRBV20-1	.	TRBJ2-3	.	CSASRGTTDTQYF	TGCAGTGCTAGCCGCGGGACCACAGATACGCAGTATTTT
TRBV5-1	TRBD1	TRBJ2-3	.	CASSLDGQGVGTDTQYF	TGCGCCAGCAGCTTGGACGGACAGGGGGTGGGCACAGATACGCAGTATTTT
TRBV5-1	TRBD1	TRBJ2-7	.	CASSPRTGQGYEQYF	TGCGCCAGCAGCCCCCGGACAGGTCAAGGCTACGAGCAGTACTTC
TRBV7-9	.	TRBJ2-1	.	CASSLAIGQSSYNEQFF	TGTGCCAGCAGCTTAGCTATAGGGCAGAGCTCCTACAATGAGCAGTTCTTC
TRBV7-3	.	TRBJ2-3	.	CASSLAELTTLGTDTQYF	TGTGCCAGCAGCTTAGCCGAGCTGACCACGCTGGGCACAGATACGCAGTATTTT
TRBV11-2	.	TRBJ2-7	.	CASTPVGQSYEQYF	TGTGCCAGCACCCCCGTAGGACAATCCTACGAGCAGTACTTC
TRBV6-2/TRBV6-3	TRBD2	TRBJ2-1	.	CATRREPLVYEQFF	TGTGCCACGAGGCGGGAGCCTCTAGTTTATGAGCAGTTCTTC
TRBV20-1	.	TRBJ2-3	.	CSARADTDTQYF	TGCAGTGCCCGAGCGGACACAGATACGCAGTATTTT
TRBV25-1	TRBD1	TRBJ1-1	few	CASSKQGPRNTEAFF	TGTGCCAGCAGTAAACAGGGGCCCCGGAACACTGAAGCTTTCTTT
TRBV19	.	TRBJ2-5	.	CASSIKDRSSYVETQYF	TGTGCCAGTAGTATCAAGGACAGAAGTTCTTATGTCGAGACCCAGTACTTC
TRBV2	TRBD2	TRBJ2-1	.	CATQDYGLAEKSSYNEQFF	TGTGCCACCCAAGACTATGGACTAGCGGAAAAGAGCTCCTACAATGAGCAGTTCTTC
TRBV20-1	.	TRBJ2-5	few	CSAFRDQETQYF	TGCAGTGCCTTTCGGGACCAAGAGACCCAGTACTTC
TRBV2	TRBD2	TRBJ2-3	.	CASTRLAGADTQYF	TGTGCCAGCACAAGACTAGCGGGAGCAGATACGCAGTATTTT
TRBV7-3	TRBD2	TRBJ2-7	few	CASSQGTSGDEQYF	TGTGCCAGCAGCCAAGGGACTAGCGGCGACGAGCAGTACTTC
TRBV28	.	TRBJ1-1	.	CASSFDRQEAFF	TGTGCCAGCAGTTTCGACCGGCAGGAAGCTTTCTTT
TRBV20-1	.	TRBJ2-3	.	CSASASWPRADTQYF	TGCAGTGCTAGTGCTAGTTGGCCTCGGGCAGATACGCAGTATTTT
TRBV20-1	TRBD2	TRBJ2-2	.	CSASSLAVTGGELFF	TGCAGTGCTAGCTCCCTAGCGGTGACGGGCGGGGAGCTGTTTTTT
TRBV29-1	.	TRBJ2-2	.	CSVGGDRTKNTGELFF	TGCAGCGTGGGGGGGGACAGAACTAAGAACACCGGGGAGCTGTTTTTT
TRBV6-5	.	TRBJ1-1	.	CASSYGRNTEAFF	TGTGCCAGCAGTTACGGGCGGAACACTGAAGCTTTCTTT
TRBV28	TRBD2	TRBJ2-7	.	CASSLWASGGNTYEQYF	TGTGCCAGCAGTTTATGGGCTAGCGGTGGTAATACCTACGAGCAGTACTTC
TRBV5-1	TRBD1	TRBJ1-5	once	CASSTDGQGNQPQHF	TGCGCCAGCAGTACGGATGGACAGGGGAACCAGCCCCAGCATTTT